Detailed here is one T cell receptor beta chain. Participant ages covered about 18 to 100 years across 24 US areas. Participant-reported clinical history was the basis for cohort assignment. These data come from a study of blood T cell repertoires in COVID-19. The repertoire was sequenced with immunoSEQ multiplex PCR; TCRdb's copy has only in-frame clones and lacks some. Of 150,000 to 200,000 clones listed, roughly 80% were seen once; the top ten hold more than 4.5%. Germline CDR1 and CDR2: LGHNA and YSLEER. With 0 bases clipped from V and 5 bases from J, the junction kept 6 bases outside the gene matches. The CDR3 runs 16 residues.

This chain links TRBV4-3 with TRBJ2-3; 9 nucleotides align to TRBD2. The sequence was collected from a woman aged 55-69 years with acute COVID-19. Sequencing was carried out using PBMCs or T cells enriched from blood (not recorded which). The CDR3 nucleotides are TGCGCCAGCAGCCAAGAAGGGCGGGGGGGCATAGATACGCAGTATTTT. This sequence encodes CASSQEGRGGIDTQYF.